The T cell receptor (beta chain) under discussion was sequenced for a study of identical twins. After removal of 0 bases from V and 4 bases from J, the junction contained 9 bases not matched to a gene. The CDR3 runs to 18 residues. CDR1 is MNHEY, CDR2 SMNVEV, per germline (reference sequence). This clonotype was picked up many times. The antigen is undetermined. The study, taken as a whole, reports: Conclusions were based on cross-sectional statistical analysis, without following the same donors.

Addition of a universal primer site occurred through template switching, and cDNA carried unique molecular identifiers. TCRdb called the 5' RACE reads again in MiXCR, with one record for every CDR3 protein. The data hold about 150,000 distinct CDR3 sequences, with roughly 3.2% observed a single time. The sequencing input was memory T cells sorted from blood. The TCR was taken from a man aged 18-30 years in good health. The chain links TRBV27 to TRBJ1-2, with 12 bases that match TRBD1. DNA for the CDR3: TGTGCCAGCAGTTTATCGGGGTCGGGGGACAGGGGGCCCTATGGCTACACCTTC. Protein: CASSLSGSGDRGPYGYTF.